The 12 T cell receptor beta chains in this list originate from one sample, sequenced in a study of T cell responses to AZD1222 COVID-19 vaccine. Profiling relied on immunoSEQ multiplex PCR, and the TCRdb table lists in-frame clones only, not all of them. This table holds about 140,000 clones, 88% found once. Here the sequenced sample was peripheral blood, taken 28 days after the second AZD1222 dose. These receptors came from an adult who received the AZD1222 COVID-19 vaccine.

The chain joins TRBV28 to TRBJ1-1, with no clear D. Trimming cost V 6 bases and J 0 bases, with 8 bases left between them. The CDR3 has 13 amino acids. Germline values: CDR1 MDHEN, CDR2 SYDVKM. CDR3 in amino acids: CASRPRMNTEAFF. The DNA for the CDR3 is TGTGCCAGCAGACCCCGGATGAACACTGAAGCTTTCTTT.

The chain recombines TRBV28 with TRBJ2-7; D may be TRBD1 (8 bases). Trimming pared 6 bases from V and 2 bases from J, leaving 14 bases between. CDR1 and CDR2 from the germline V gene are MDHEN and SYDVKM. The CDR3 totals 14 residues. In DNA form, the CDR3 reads TGTGCCAGCAGGCCTACAGGGGGGGCCTACGAGCAGTACTTC. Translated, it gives CASRPTGGAYEQYF. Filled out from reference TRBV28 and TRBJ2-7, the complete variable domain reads DVKVTQSSRYLVKRTGEKVFLECVQDMDHENMFWYRQDPGLGLRLIYFSYDVKMKEKGDIPEGYSVSREKKERFSLILESASTNQTSMYLCASRPTGGAYEQYFGPGTRLTVT.

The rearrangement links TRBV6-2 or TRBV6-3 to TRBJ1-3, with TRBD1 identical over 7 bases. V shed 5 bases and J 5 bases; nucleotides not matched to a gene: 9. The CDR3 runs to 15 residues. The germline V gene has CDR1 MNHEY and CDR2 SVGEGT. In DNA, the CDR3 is TGTGCCAGCAGTCGACCGACAGGGTTGAGAAACACCATATATTTT. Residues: CASSRPTGLRNTIYF.

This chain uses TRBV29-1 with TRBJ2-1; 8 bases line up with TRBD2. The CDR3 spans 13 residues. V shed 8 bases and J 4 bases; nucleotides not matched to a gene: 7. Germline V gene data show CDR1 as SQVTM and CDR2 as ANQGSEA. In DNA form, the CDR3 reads TGCAGCTATCGGGAGGGGACTTACAATGAGCAGTTCTTC. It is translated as CSYREGTYNEQFF.

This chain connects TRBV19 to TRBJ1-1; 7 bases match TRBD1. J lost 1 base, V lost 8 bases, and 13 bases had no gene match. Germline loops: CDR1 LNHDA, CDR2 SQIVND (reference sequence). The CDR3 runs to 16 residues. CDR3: CASREGARRGNTEAFF. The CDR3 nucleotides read TGTGCCAGTCGTGAGGGGGCTCGCAGGGGGAACACTGAAGCTTTCTTT. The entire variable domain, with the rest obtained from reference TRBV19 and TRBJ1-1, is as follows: DGGITQSPKYLFRKEGQNVTLSCEQNLNHDAMYWYRQDPGQGLRLIYYSQIVNDFQKGDIAEGYSVSREKKESFPLTVTSAQKNPTAFYLCASREGARRGNTEAFFGQGTRLTVV.

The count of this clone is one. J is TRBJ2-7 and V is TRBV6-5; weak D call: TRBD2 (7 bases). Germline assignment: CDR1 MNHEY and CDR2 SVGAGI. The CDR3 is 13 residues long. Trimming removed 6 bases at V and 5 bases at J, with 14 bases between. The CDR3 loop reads CASSQNGGHEQYF. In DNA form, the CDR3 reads TGTGCCAGCAGCCAGAACGGGGGGCACGAGCAGTACTTC.

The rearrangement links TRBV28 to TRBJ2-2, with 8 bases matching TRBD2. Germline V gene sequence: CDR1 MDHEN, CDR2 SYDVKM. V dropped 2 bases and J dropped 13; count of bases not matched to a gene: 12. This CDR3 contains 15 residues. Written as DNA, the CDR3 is TGTGCCAGCAGTTTAGGGAAGCGGGGGACTATGGGGCTGTTTTTT. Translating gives CASSLGKRGTMGLFF.

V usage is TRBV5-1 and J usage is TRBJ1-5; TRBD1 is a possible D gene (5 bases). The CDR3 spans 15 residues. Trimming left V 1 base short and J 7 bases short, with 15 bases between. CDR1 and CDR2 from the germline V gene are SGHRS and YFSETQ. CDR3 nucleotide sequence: TGCGCCAGCAGCTTGTTGGGGTCAGGGTCCCAGCCCCAGCATTTT. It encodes CASSLLGSGSQPQHF.

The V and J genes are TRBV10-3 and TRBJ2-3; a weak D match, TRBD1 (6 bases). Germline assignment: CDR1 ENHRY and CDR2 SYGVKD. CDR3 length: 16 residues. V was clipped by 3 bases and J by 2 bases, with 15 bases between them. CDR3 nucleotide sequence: TGTGCCATCAGTGACCCAAGCTCAGGGGCCACAGATACGCAGTATTTT. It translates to CAISDPSSGATDTQYF.

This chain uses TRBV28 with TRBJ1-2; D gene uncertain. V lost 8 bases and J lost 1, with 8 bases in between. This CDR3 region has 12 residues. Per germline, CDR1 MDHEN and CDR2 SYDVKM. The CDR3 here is CASRGLNYGYTF. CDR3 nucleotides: TGTGCCAGCCGCGGGCTTAACTATGGCTACACCTTC.

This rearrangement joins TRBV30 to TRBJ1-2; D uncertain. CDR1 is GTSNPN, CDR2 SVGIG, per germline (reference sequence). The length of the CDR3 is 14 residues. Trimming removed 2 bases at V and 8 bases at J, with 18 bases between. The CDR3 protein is CAWSLYPSHPGYTF. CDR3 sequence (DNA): TGTGCCTGGAGTTTGTACCCTTCACACCCGGGCTACACCTTC.

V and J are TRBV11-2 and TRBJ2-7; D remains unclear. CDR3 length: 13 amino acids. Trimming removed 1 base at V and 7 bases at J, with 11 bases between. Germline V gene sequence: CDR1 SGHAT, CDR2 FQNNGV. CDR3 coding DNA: TGTGCCAGCAGCTTAGTTCGGGTGGGGGAGCAGTACTTC. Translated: CASSLVRVGEQYF.